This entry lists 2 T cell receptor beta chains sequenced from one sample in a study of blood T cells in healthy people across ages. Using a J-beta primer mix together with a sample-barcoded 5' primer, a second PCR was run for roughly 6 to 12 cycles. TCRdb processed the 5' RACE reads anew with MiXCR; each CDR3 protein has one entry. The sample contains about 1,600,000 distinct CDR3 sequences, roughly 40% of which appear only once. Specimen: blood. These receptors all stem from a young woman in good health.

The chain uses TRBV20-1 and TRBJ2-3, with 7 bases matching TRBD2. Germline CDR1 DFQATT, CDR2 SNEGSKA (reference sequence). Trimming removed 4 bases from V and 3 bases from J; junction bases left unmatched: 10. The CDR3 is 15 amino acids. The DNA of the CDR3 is TGCAGTGCTACCGACGGGGGGACGGGAACAGATACGCAGTATTTT. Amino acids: CSATDGGTGTDTQYF.

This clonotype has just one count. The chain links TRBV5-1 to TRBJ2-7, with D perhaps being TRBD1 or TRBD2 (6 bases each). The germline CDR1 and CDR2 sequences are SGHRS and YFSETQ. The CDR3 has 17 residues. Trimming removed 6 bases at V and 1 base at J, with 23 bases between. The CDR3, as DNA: TGCGCCAGCATATTTCCTCCCGGGGGCAATCATTCCTACGAGCAGTACTTC. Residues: CASIFPPGGNHSYEQYF.